A single sample gave rise to the 11 T cell receptor beta chains below, sequenced in a study of blood T cells in healthy people across ages. It was with a sample-barcoded 5' primer and a J-beta primer mix that a second PCR of about 7 to 12 cycles was run. In TCRdb, the 5' RACE reads were re-called with MiXCR into one record per CDR3 protein. Among over 700,000 distinct CDR3 sequences listed, 50% to 65% were seen once. The material sequenced was blood. The receptors were sampled from a man older than 75 in good health.

The chain carries TRBV20-1 and TRBJ2-1, with 7 bases identical to TRBD2. V gave up 0 bases and J gave up 4 bases; unmatched junction bases: 9. The germline V gene has CDR1 DFQATT and CDR2 SNEGSKA (reference sequence). CDR3 length: 16 amino acids. The CDR3 here is CSARDLATSRYNEQFF. The CDR3 nucleotides are TGCAGTGCTAGAGATCTTGCGACTAGCAGATACAATGAGCAGTTCTTC.

This clonotype appeared once. Possible read error: a much larger clone is one base away. The V gene is TRBV10-3, the J gene TRBJ1-2; unclear D gene. In germline, CDR1 is ENHRY, CDR2 SYGVKD. The CDR3 covers 13 residues. Trimming took 3 bases from V and 6 from J, leaving 11 bases between them. In DNA form, the CDR3 reads TGTGCCATCAGTGACCGGGGAGGGCATGGCTACACCTTC. Translated: CAISDRGGHGYTF.

The genes are TRBV28 and TRBJ2-5; 13 bases match TRBD2. Germline CDR1 and CDR2: MDHEN and SYDVKM. CDR3 length: 14 residues. Losses at the gene ends were 10 bases for V and 4 bases for J; bases not matched to a gene: 6. The CDR3 loop is CATGGTSGAETQYF. DNA of the CDR3: TGTGCCACCGGGGGGACTAGCGGGGCAGAGACCCAGTACTTC. Combining the CDR3 with reference TRBV28 and TRBJ2-5 gives the whole variable domain DVKVTQSSRYLVKRTGEKVFLECVQDMDHENMFWYRQDPGLGLRLIYFSYDVKMKEKGDIPEGYSVSREKKERFSLILESASTNQTSMYLCATGGTSGAETQYFGPGTRLLVL.

This chain links TRBV20-1 with TRBJ1-2; D is uncertain. Germline V gene sequence: CDR1 DFQATT, CDR2 SNEGSKA (reference sequence). CDR3 length equals 14 residues. In DNA, the CDR3 is TGCCTTCCGAGGAGGGAGGGCCCAAACTATGGCTACACCTTC. It codes for CLPRREGPNYGYTF.

The table lists this clonotype with a count of one. The V and J genes are TRBV5-1 and TRBJ2-1; 15 nucleotides align to TRBD2. CDR1 SGHRS and CDR2 YFSETQ come from the germline V gene. Trimming at V came to 4 bases and at J to 15 bases, leaving 8 bases not matched to a gene. The CDR3 contains 14 residues. The CDR3 protein is CASSAGTSGRMRFF. In DNA form, the CDR3 reads TGCGCCAGCAGCGCGGGGACTAGCGGGAGGATGCGGTTCTTC.

V gene TRBV12-3 or TRBV12-4 combines with J gene TRBJ2-5, with a weak D call TRBD2 (5 bases). There are 15 residues in the CDR3. Trimming left V 2 bases short and J 0 bases short, with 10 bases between. CDR3 region: CASSLSGRNQETQYF. CDR3 coding DNA: TGTGCCAGCAGTTTAAGCGGACGGAACCAAGAGACCCAGTACTTC.

This chain links TRBV2 with TRBJ2-1; 13 nucleotides align to TRBD2. The CDR3 contains 17 residues. Germline-derived CDR1 and CDR2 are SNHLY and FYNNEI. With 2 bases clipped from V and 1 base from J, the junction kept 2 bases outside the gene matches. The CDR3, as DNA: TGTGCCAGCAGTGAATCACTAGCGGGAGGGTCCTACAATGAGCAGTTCTTC. Translating gives CASSESLAGGSYNEQFF. The full variable domain, in which reference TRBV2 and TRBJ2-1 provide the parts outside the CDR3, is EPEVTQTPSHQVTQMGQEVILRCVPISNHLYFYWYRQILGQKVEFLVSFYNNEISEKSEIFDDQFSVERPDGSNFTLKIRSTKLEDSAMYFCASSESLAGGSYNEQFFGPGTRLTVL.

A note on this clonotype: One end of the junction does not line up with germline, which may come from a read error. This chain joins TRBV3-1 and TRBJ2-5; no clear D gene. The CDR3 sequence is 12 residues long. CDR1 is LGHDT, CDR2 YNNKEL, per germline (reference sequence). The CDR3 coding sequence is TGTGCCAGTAGCCAAGATCTGAAAGAGCAGTACTTC. It specifies CASSQDLKEQYF.

The V and J genes are TRBV6-5 and TRBJ2-1; D gene unclear. V lost 0 bases and J lost 0, with 15 bases in between. This CDR3 region has 18 residues. CDR1 is MNHEY and CDR2 is SVGAGI in the germline V gene. CDR3 sequence (DNA): TGTGCCAGCAGTTACTCGATCGGTCGGGCGTACTCCTACAATGAGCAGTTCTTC. As protein: CASSYSIGRAYSYNEQFF.

DNA of the CDR3: TGCGCCAGCCTCCCACTCCACAACACCGGGGAGCTGTTTTTT. Translated: CASLPLHNTGELFF. V is TRBV10-2 and J is TRBJ2-2, with no clear D. From germline, CDR1 is WSHSY and CDR2 SAAADI. V gave up 8 bases and J gave up 2 bases, with 12 bases separating them. The CDR3 has 14 amino acids.

Comments on this clonotype: A clone one base away is much larger, so this may be a read error. The CDR3 end shows no conserved phenylalanine or tryptophan, and so a read error is likely. The chain has TRBV5-1 and TRBJ2-7; D is possibly TRBD1 or TRBD2 (5 bases each). Trimming removed 3 bases from V and 2 bases from J, with 18 bases in between. CDR3 length: 16 amino acids. Germline CDR1 reads SGHRS; CDR2 reads YFSETQ. CDR3 DNA: TGCGCCAGCAGCTCCCAGTGGGGGACGGAAGCCTACGAGCAGTACTTG. Amino acids: CASSSQWGTEAYEQYL.